The entry below describes one T cell receptor beta chain. The V end lost 6 bases, the J end lost 4 bases, and 10 bases lay between the germline ends. Germline V lookup: CDR1 SQVTM, CDR2 ANQGSEA. The CDR3 is 12 amino acids. The data are from a study of blood T cell repertoires in COVID-19. Study background: The samples span acute and convalescent COVID-19 from the United States, Italy and Spain. Sources were T cells, B-cell-depleted T cells, or PBMCs; the material itself was cDNA or gDNA.

In the authors' methods: Estimation of nucleated cell counts relied on the amplification of reference gene primers. Some clones are missing from TCRdb's copy, which holds only in-frame ones; the method was immunoSEQ multiplex PCR. Clone size and V and J calls were adopted from that table, with D and trimming inferred from the DNA. The sample contains about 140,000 clones, roughly 84% of which appear only once. This TCR was recovered from a woman aged 55-69 years with acute or convalescent COVID-19. V usage is TRBV29-1 and J usage is TRBJ1-3; no clear D gene. The sequenced material came from peripheral blood. Here the CDR3 DNA reads TGCAGCGTGGGTATACAGGGAAACACCATATATTTT. Translation gives CSVGIQGNTIYF.